This T cell receptor (beta chain) came from a study of blood T cell repertoires in COVID-19. Whole-study context: T cells, B-cell-depleted T cells, or PBMCs provided the cDNA or gDNA that served as material.

The assay was immunoSEQ multiplex PCR, and TCRdb's table has in-frame clones only and misses some. The table includes roughly 170,000 clones, about nine tenths detected once. CDR3 length: 15 residues. Trimming stripped 7 bases from V and 1 base from J, with 14 bases between. Germline values: CDR1 LNHDA, CDR2 SQIVND (reference sequence). This sequence joins TRBV19 and TRBJ1-5; TRBD1 is a possible D gene (6 bases). Specimen: peripheral blood. The source of this sequence is a man aged 70-80 years with active or convalescent COVID-19. This CDR3 is CASTVDTGSNQPQHF. The CDR3 DNA is TGTGCCAGTACCGTAGATACAGGGAGCAATCAGCCCCAGCATTTT.